The 10 T cell receptor beta chains given below trace back to one sample, sequenced in a study of OX40 agonist ivuxolimab in advanced cancers. The library was made by the immunoSEQ multiplex PCR assay. TCRdb obtained this table from immuneACCESS and retained in-frame rearrangements with V and J assigned. These tables miss some clones; where compared with another copy, unresolved V genes account for less than half of the shortfall, and the remainder is unexplained. The sample profile shows tens of thousands of clones; approximately 90% of them were found once. The top ten clones comprise around 2% of the sample. The sequencing used CD4+ or CD8+ T cells sorted from blood, collected in a trial of the OX40 agonist ivuxolimab. These receptor sequences come from an adult with an advanced solid tumor such as melanoma, head and neck, liver or kidney cancer.

This clone has only one observation. The genes are TRBV7-9 and TRBJ2-5; 8 positions agree with TRBD2. Per germline, CDR1 SEHNR and CDR2 FQNEAQ (reference sequence). V dropped 4 bases and J dropped 7; count of bases not matched to a gene: 11. The CDR3 has 15 residues. The CDR3 sequence: CASSSTSGRRGTQYF. In nucleotides, the CDR3 is TGTGCCAGCAGCTCAACTAGCGGCCGGAGGGGGACCCAGTACTTC.

This clone occurred a few times. The chain couples TRBV6-1 to TRBJ1-5, with a possible D match to TRBD1 (5 bases). This CDR3 contains 13 residues. The germline V gene has CDR1 MNHNS and CDR2 SASEGT. V was pared by 6 bases and J by 5 bases, with 11 bases between. For the CDR3, the DNA is TGTGCCAGCAGCGACTCCAGGGATCAGCCCCAGCATTTT. Amino acids: CASSDSRDQPQHF.

V usage is TRBV27 and J usage is TRBJ1-4; 7 bases fit TRBD1. The CDR3 spans 14 residues. From germline, CDR1 is MNHEY and CDR2 SMNVEV (reference sequence). After removal of 7 bases from V and 4 bases from J, the junction contained 6 bases not matched to a gene. CDR3 sequence: CASKLTGNNEKLFF. The CDR3 DNA is TGTGCCAGCAAATTGACAGGGAATAATGAAAAACTGTTTTTT.

V is TRBV5-1 and J is TRBJ2-2; 9 bases fit TRBD2. The CDR3 totals 15 residues. Germline V gene lookup returns CDR1 SGHRS and CDR2 YFSETQ. The V and J ends lost 5 bases and 6 bases, in that order; junction bases with no gene match: 8. CDR3 sequence reads: CASRYSGSMAGELFF. Here the CDR3 DNA reads TGCGCCAGCAGATATAGCGGGAGTATGGCCGGGGAGCTGTTTTTT. Filled out from reference TRBV5-1 and TRBJ2-2, the complete variable domain reads KAGVTQTPRYLIKTRGQQVTLSCSPISGHRSVSWYQQTPGQGLQFLFEYFSETQRNKGNFPGRFSGRQFSNSRSEMNVSTLELGDSALYLCASRYSGSMAGELFFGEGSRLTVL.

The V and J genes are TRBV18 and TRBJ2-1; D gene ambiguous. CDR3 length equals 14 residues. Germline assignment: CDR1 KGHSH and CDR2 LQKENI. V was clipped by 0 bases and J by 10 bases, with 13 bases between them. The CDR3 here is CASSPPVTPQEQFF. Written as DNA, the CDR3 is TGTGCCAGCTCACCACCTGTCACACCCCAAGAGCAGTTCTTC.

The rearrangement uses TRBV19 and TRBJ2-2; D not resolved. V lost 4 bases, J lost 3 bases, and 3 bases lay in between. The germline gives CDR1 LNHDA, CDR2 SQIVND (reference sequence). The CDR3 has 12 amino acids. DNA for the CDR3: TGTGCCAGTAGTAGGTACACCGGGGAGCTGTTTTTT. Its translation is CASSRYTGELFF.

The gene calls are TRBV9 and TRBJ2-3; 12 nucleotides agree with TRBD2. Trimming took 1 base from V and 0 from J; bases not matched to a gene: 12. The V gene's germline CDR1 is SGDLS and CDR2 YYNGEE. This CDR3 is 20 amino acids long. CDR3 sequence reads: CASSVSGLAGWGSSTDTQYF. Here the CDR3 DNA reads TGTGCCAGCAGCGTAAGCGGACTAGCGGGGTGGGGCTCTAGCACAGATACGCAGTATTTT.

The chain carries TRBV4-2 and TRBJ1-2; D perhaps matches TRBD1 (5 bases). V was pared by 0 bases and J by 6 bases, with 17 bases between. Per germline, CDR1 LGHNA and CDR2 YNFKEQ. This CDR3 comprises 16 residues. The CDR3 region is CASSQESGANLDGYTF. CDR3 sequence (DNA): TGTGCCAGCAGCCAAGAGTCCGGGGCCAATTTAGATGGCTACACCTTC.

V and J are TRBV2 and TRBJ1-1; 7 bases align to TRBD1. The CDR3 contains 14 residues. The germline CDR1 and CDR2 sequences are SNHLY and FYNNEI. Trimming removed 6 bases from V and 3 bases from J; junction bases left unmatched: 7. The CDR3 loop reads CASSKGQADTEAFF. Here the CDR3 DNA reads TGTGCCAGCAGCAAAGGACAGGCCGACACTGAAGCTTTCTTT.

V and J are TRBV7-2 and TRBJ2-3; 8 positions agree with TRBD2. CDR1 and CDR2 from the germline V gene are SGHTA and FQGNSA. Trimming cost V 8 bases and J 2 bases; bases outside gene matches: 6. The CDR3 is 14 amino acids. DNA for the CDR3: TGTGCCAGCGGTAGCGGGGCGAACACAGATACGCAGTATTTT. Protein sequence: CASGSGANTDTQYF.